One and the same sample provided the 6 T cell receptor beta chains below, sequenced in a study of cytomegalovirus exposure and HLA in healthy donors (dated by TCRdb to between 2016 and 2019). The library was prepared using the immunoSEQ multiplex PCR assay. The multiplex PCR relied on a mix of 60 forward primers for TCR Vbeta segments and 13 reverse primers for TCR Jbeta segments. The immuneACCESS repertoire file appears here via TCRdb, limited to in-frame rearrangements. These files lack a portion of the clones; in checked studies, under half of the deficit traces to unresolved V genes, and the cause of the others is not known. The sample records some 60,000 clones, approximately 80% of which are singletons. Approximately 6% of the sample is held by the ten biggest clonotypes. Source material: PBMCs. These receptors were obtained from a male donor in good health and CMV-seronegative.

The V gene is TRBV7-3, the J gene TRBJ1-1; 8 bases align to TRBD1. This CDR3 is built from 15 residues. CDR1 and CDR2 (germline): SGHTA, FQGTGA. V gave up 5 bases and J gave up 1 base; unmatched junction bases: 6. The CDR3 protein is CASSRGGTGNTEAFF. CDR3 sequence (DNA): TGTGCCAGCAGCCGAGGTGGGACAGGGAACACTGAAGCTTTCTTT.

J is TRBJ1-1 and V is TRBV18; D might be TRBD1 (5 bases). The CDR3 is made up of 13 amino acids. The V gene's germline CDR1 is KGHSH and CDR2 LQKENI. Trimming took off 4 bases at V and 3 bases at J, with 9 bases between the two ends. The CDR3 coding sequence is TGTGCCAGCTCACTTCGGGGGGACACTGAAGCTTTCTTT. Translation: CASSLRGDTEAFF. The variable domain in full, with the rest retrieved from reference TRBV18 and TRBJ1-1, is NAGVMQNPRHLVRRRGQEARLRCSPMKGHSHVYWYRQLPEEGLKFMVYLQKENIIDESGMPKERFSAEFPKEGPSILRIQQVVRGDSAAYFCASSLRGDTEAFFGQGTRLTVV.

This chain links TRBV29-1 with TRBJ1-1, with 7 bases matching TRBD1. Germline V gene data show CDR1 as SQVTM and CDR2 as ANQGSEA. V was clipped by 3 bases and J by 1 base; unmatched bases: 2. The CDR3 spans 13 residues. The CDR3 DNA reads TGCAGCGTTGAGAGGACAGGGAACACTGAAGCTTTCTTT. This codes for CSVERTGNTEAFF.

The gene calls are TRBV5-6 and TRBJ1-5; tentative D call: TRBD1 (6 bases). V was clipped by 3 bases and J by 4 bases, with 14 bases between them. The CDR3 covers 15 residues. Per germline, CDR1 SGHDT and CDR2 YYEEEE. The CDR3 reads CASSSRQVRNQPQHF. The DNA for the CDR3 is TGTGCCAGCAGCTCACGACAGGTTCGAAATCAGCCCCAGCATTTT. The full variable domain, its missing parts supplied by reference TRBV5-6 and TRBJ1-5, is DAGVTQSPTHLIKTRGQQVTLRCSPKSGHDTVSWYQQALGQGPQFIFQYYEEEERQRGNFPDRFSGHQFPNYSSELNVNALLLGDSALYLCASSSRQVRNQPQHFGDGTRLSIL.

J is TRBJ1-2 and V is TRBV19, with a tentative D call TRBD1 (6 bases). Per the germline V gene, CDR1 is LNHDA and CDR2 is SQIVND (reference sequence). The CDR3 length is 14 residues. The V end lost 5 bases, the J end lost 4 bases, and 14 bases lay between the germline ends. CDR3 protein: CASSPPGGVYGYTF. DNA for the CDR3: TGTGCCAGTAGTCCCCCTGGGGGCGTCTATGGCTACACCTTC. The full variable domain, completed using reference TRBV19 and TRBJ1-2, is DGGITQSPKYLFRKEGQNVTLSCEQNLNHDAMYWYRQDPGQGLRLIYYSQIVNDFQKGDIAEGYSVSREKKESFPLTVTSAQKNPTAFYLCASSPPGGVYGYTFGSGTRLTVV.

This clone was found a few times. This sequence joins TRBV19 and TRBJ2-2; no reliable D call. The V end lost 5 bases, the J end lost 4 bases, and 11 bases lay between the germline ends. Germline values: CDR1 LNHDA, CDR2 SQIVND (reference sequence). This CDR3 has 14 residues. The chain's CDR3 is CASSSSGGTGELFF. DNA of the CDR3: TGTGCCAGTAGTTCGAGTGGTGGCACCGGGGAGCTGTTTTTT.